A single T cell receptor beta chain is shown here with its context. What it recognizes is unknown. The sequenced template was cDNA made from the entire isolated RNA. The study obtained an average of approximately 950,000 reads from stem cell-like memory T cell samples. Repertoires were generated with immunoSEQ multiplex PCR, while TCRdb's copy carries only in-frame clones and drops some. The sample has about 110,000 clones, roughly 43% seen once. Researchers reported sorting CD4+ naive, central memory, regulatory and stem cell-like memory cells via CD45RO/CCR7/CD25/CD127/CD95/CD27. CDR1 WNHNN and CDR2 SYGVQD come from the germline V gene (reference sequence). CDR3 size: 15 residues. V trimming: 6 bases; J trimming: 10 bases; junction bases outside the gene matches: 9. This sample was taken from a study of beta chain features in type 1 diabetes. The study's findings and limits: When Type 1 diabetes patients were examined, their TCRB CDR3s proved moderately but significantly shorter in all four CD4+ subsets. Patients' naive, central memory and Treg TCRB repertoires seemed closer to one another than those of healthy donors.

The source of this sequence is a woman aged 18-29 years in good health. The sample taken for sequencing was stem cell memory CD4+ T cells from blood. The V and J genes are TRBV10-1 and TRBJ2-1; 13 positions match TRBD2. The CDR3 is CASSQWTSGSGEQFF. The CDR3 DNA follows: TGCGCCAGCAGCCAGTGGACTAGCGGGAGTGGCGAGCAGTTCTTC.